Shown below are 32 T cell receptor beta chains from a single sample sequenced in a study of monozygotic twins with inflammatory bowel disease. From the 5' RACE reads, TCRdb lists one entry per CDR3 protein and no DNA. The data show about 210,000 distinct CDR3 sequences, and the top ten clones hold around 7.6%. The source material was blood. All receptors derive from a human donor with ulcerative colitis or Crohn's disease, or a healthy co-twin of an affected twin (not recorded which).

V is TRBV14 and J is TRBJ2-2; TCRdb proposes TRBD1, but this gene call is untestable without DNA. CDR1 is SGHDN, CDR2 FVKESK, per germline. This CDR3 has 16 amino acids. The CDR3 sequence is CASSLGTAANTGELFF.

V gene TRBV28 combines with J gene TRBJ1-1; lacking DNA, the TRBD1 call made by TCRdb goes unchecked. This CDR3 is 14 amino acids long. Germline V CDR1 and CDR2: MDHEN, SYDVKM. The CDR3: CASRDRSGYTEAFF.

This rearrangement joins TRBV5-1 to TRBJ2-2; TCRdb's D gene call, TRBD1, goes unchecked for lack of DNA. Germline V CDR1 and CDR2: SGHRS, YFSETQ. The CDR3 is made up of 15 amino acids. The CDR3 here is CASSFSDRNTGELFF.

The V gene is TRBV25-1, the J gene TRBJ1-2; the TRBD1 assignment by TCRdb is unverifiable without DNA. The CDR3 consists of 12 residues. The V gene's germline CDR1 is MGHDK and CDR2 SYGVNS. The CDR3 sequence is CASSRGTYGYTF.

The V gene is TRBV7-2, the J gene TRBJ2-1; the D call from TCRdb, TRBD1, cannot be confirmed without DNA. Per germline, CDR1 SGHTA and CDR2 FQGNSA. This CDR3 spans 15 amino acids. CDR3 loop: CAIEKGGVPYNEQFF.

V usage is TRBV27 and J usage is TRBJ1-6. CDR1 is MNHEY and CDR2 is SMNVEV in the germline V gene (reference sequence). This CDR3 region has 12 residues. The CDR3 is CASRPPDSPLHF.

This chain uses TRBV7-2 with TRBJ2-5. CDR3 length: 15 amino acids. Germline V gene lookup returns CDR1 SGHTA and CDR2 FQGNSA. The CDR3 region is CASSLAGGFQETQYF.

The gene calls are TRBV7-2 and TRBJ1-2; TCRdb names TRBD1, which stays unverified in the absence of DNA. CDR1 and CDR2 from the germline V gene are SGHTA and FQGNSA. The CDR3 runs to 14 residues. The chain's CDR3 is CASSPDRGPYGYTF.

The chain joins TRBV12-3 or TRBV12-4 to TRBJ2-4; TCRdb returns TRBD1, unconfirmable since there is no DNA. The CDR3 contains 14 residues. The CDR3 protein is CASSPRGTGGIQYF.

This chain connects TRBV2 to TRBJ2-5; the TRBD2 assignment by TCRdb is unverifiable without DNA. The CDR3 covers 12 residues. Germline V gene lookup returns CDR1 SNHLY and CDR2 FYNNEI. The CDR3 spells CASRAGGETQYF.

The chain is built from TRBV6-2 or TRBV6-3 and TRBJ2-7; TCRdb designates TRBD1, a call that cannot be tested without DNA. The CDR3 contains 15 residues. CDR1 is MNHEY and CDR2 is SVGEGT in the germline V gene. The CDR3 loop reads CASLSGGAESYEQYF.

The chain recombines TRBV5-1 with TRBJ2-1; the D call of TRBD2 rests on TCRdb alone, since no DNA is present to check it. This CDR3 comprises 12 residues. The germline gives CDR1 SGHRS, CDR2 YFSETQ. CDR3 protein: CASWTSGTEQFF.

V is TRBV5-1 and J is TRBJ1-1; TCRdb calls TRBD1, which cannot be checked without DNA. CDR3 length equals 16 residues. Germline V gene data show CDR1 as SGHRS and CDR2 as YFSETQ. Here the CDR3 reads CASSPGTGALLTEAFF.

The CDR3 here is CASSVEGNSYSAGYTF. The genes are TRBV9 and TRBJ1-2. The CDR3 totals 16 residues. Germline values: CDR1 SGDLS, CDR2 YYNGEE.

V gene TRBV5-1 combines with J gene TRBJ2-7. CDR3 length: 15 residues. Germline CDR1 reads SGHRS; CDR2 reads YFSETQ. This chain's CDR3 is CASSLGVSASYEQYF.

V and J are TRBV20-1 and TRBJ2-3; TCRdb designates TRBD1, a call that cannot be tested without DNA. There are 17 residues in the CDR3. Germline V CDR1 and CDR2: DFQATT, SNEGSKA (reference sequence). CDR3 amino acids: CSTKRLIRGPSTDTQYF.

This chain links TRBV7-2 with TRBJ1-1. The CDR3 is made up of 14 amino acids. Looked up from germline, CDR1 is SGHTA and CDR2 is FQGNSA. CDR3 region: CASSFTVPNTDAFF.

The V call is TRBV7-9, the J call TRBJ2-7; TCRdb selects TRBD2, and the lack of DNA leaves this call unchecked. The CDR3 totals 14 residues. Looked up from germline, CDR1 is SEHNR and CDR2 is FQNEAQ (reference sequence). This CDR3 reads CASSPSPAPYEQYF.

This chain links TRBV7-8 with TRBJ1-3; checking the TCRdb D call of TRBD1 is not possible without DNA. Germline V gene lookup returns CDR1 SGHVS and CDR2 FQNEAQ. The CDR3 spans 14 residues. The CDR3 loop reads CASSKGGTGNTIYF.

This chain joins TRBV7-9 and TRBJ2-7; TCRdb picks TRBD1, but there is no DNA to check that call. Germline V CDR1 and CDR2: SEHNR, FQNEAQ (reference sequence). The CDR3 runs to 15 residues. The CDR3 reads CASSLGTGGGYEQYF.

This chain uses TRBV10-3 with TRBJ1-2. This CDR3 has 14 residues. Looked up from germline, CDR1 is ENHRY and CDR2 is SYGVKD. Here the CDR3 reads CAISDTSWVDGYTF.

The rearrangement uses TRBV29-1 and TRBJ2-5; TCRdb selects TRBD2, and the lack of DNA leaves this call unchecked. Germline CDR1 reads SQVTM; CDR2 reads ANQGSEA. The CDR3 contains 14 residues. CDR3 sequence reads: CSVGLAGGPETQYF.

The gene calls are TRBV30 and TRBJ1-1. The CDR3 is made up of 12 amino acids. Germline assignment: CDR1 GTSNPN and CDR2 SVGIG (reference sequence). The chain's CDR3 is CAWSLGNTEAFF.

The chain couples TRBV6-1 to TRBJ1-2; checking the TCRdb D call of TRBD1 is not possible without DNA. The germline V gene has CDR1 MNHNS and CDR2 SASEGT. The CDR3 contains 18 residues. CDR3 sequence reads: CASSPPGTGPLFNYGYTF.

This chain joins TRBV5-5 and TRBJ1-3; the TCRdb D gene call, TRBD1, has no DNA to confirm it. Per germline, CDR1 SGHKS and CDR2 YYEKEE (reference sequence). The CDR3 is 17 residues long. CDR3 sequence: CASSLATLLSSGNTIYF. The full variable domain, rest sourced from reference TRBV5-5 and TRBJ1-3, is DAGVTQSPTHLIKTRGQQVTLRCSPISGHKSVSWYQQVLGQGPQFIFQYYEKEERGRGNFPDRFSARQFPNYSSELNVNALLLGDSALYLCASSLATLLSSGNTIYFGEGSWLTVV.

The CDR3 loop reads CASSPTGGNYEQYF. The chain employs TRBV7-3 and TRBJ2-7; TCRdb's D call, TRBD1, is unchecked because there is no DNA. The CDR3 has 14 amino acids. Germline V CDR1 and CDR2: SGHTA, FQGTGA.

The chain has TRBV15 and TRBJ2-1; checking the TCRdb D call of TRBD1 is not possible without DNA. Germline values: CDR1 LNHNV, CDR2 YYDKDF (reference sequence). The length of the CDR3 is 16 residues. CDR3 in amino acids: CATSREKEGGGSEQFF.

J is TRBJ1-1 and V is TRBV7-2. This CDR3 spans 14 amino acids. Germline V lookup: CDR1 SGHTA, CDR2 FQGNSA. CDR3 loop: CASSLWLANTEAFF.

This chain connects TRBV18 to TRBJ2-7. Germline assignment: CDR1 KGHSH and CDR2 LQKENI. This CDR3 contains 14 residues. The CDR3 is CASSQASPSYEQYF.

The gene calls are TRBV5-1 and TRBJ2-2. This CDR3 is 18 amino acids long. The germline CDR1 and CDR2 sequences are SGHRS and YFSETQ. The CDR3 is CASSLDLRQAANTGELFF.

The chain combines TRBV12-5 with TRBJ1-1. This CDR3 is built from 13 residues. Per germline, CDR1 LGHNT and CDR2 FRNRAP. The chain's CDR3 is CASASTGGLEAFF.

The V call is TRBV2, the J call TRBJ1-5; TCRdb's D gene call, TRBD1, goes unchecked for lack of DNA. The CDR3 has 11 amino acids. Looked up from germline, CDR1 is SNHLY and CDR2 is FYNNEI. The CDR3 protein is CASSWQGPQHF.